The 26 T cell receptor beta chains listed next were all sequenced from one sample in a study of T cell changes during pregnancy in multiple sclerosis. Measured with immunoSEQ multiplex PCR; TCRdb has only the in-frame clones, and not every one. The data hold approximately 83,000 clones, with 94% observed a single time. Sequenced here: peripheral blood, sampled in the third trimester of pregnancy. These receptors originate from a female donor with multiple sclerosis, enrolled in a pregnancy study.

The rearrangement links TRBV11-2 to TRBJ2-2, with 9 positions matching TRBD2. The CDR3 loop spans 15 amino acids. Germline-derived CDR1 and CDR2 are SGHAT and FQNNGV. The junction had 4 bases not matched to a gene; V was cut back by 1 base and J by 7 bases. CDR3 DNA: TGTGCCAGCAGCTTAGGGACTAGCGTGAACGGGGAGCTGTTTTTT. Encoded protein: CASSLGTSVNGELFF. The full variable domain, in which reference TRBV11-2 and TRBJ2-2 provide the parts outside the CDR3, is EAGVAQSPRYKIIEKRQSVAFWCNPISGHATLYWYQQILGQGPKLLIQFQNNGVVDDSQLPKDRFSAERLKGVDSTLKIQPAKLEDSAVYLCASSLGTSVNGELFFGEGSRLTVL.

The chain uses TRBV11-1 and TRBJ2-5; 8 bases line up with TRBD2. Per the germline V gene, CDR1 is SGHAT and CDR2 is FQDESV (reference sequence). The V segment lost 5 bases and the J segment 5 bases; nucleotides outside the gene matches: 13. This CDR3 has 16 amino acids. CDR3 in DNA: TGTGCCAGCAGCGGCTCGTGGAGCGGGAGTGTGGAGACCCAGTACTTC. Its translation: CASSGSWSGSVETQYF.

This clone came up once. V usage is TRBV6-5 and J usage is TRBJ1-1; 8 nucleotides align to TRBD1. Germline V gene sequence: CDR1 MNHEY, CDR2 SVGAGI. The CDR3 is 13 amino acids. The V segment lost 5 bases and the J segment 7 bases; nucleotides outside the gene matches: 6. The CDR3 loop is CASSNTGGGEAFF. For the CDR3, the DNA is TGTGCCAGCAGTAACACAGGGGGAGGTGAAGCTTTCTTT.

The CDR3 loop is CASTPSWTSVNEQFF. The CDR3 DNA sequence: TGTGCCAGCACCCCATCTTGGACTAGCGTCAATGAGCAGTTCTTC. The chain carries TRBV27 and TRBJ2-1; 9 bases are a match to TRBD2. Germline loops: CDR1 MNHEY, CDR2 SMNVEV (reference sequence). CDR3 length: 15 amino acids. V lost 7 bases and J lost 6; bases outside the gene matches: 10.

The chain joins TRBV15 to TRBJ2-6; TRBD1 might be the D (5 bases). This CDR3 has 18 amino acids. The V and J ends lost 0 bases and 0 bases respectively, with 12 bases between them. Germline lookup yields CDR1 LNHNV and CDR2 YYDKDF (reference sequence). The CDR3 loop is CATSREEGHGSGANVLTF. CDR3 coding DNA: TGTGCCACCAGCAGAGAAGAAGGACACGGCTCTGGGGCCAACGTCCTGACTTTC.

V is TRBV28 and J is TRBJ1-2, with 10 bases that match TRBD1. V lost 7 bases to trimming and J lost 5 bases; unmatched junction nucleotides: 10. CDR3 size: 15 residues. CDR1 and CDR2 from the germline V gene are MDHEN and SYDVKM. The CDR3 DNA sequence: TGTGCCAGCACCAAACTCGGGACAGGGGTATATGGCTACACCTTC. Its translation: CASTKLGTGVYGYTF.

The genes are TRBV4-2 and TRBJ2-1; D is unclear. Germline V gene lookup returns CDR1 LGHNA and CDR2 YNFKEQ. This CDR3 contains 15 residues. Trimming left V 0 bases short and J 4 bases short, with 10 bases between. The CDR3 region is CASSQDVDTYNEQFF. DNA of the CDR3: TGTGCCAGCAGCCAAGATGTTGACACTTACAATGAGCAGTTCTTC.

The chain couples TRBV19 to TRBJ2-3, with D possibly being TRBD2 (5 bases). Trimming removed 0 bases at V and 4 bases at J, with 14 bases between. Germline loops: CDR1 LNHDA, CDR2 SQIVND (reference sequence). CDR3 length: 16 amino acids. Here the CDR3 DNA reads TGTGCCAGTAGTATAGATCGAGCGGCGAGCTCAGATACGCAGTATTTT. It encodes CASSIDRAASSDTQYF.

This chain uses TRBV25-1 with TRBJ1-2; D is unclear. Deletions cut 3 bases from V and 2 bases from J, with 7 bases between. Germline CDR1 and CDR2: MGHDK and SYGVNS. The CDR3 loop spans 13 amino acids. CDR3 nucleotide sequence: TGTGCCAGCAGTGATACCAGGAACTATGGCTACACCTTC. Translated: CASSDTRNYGYTF.

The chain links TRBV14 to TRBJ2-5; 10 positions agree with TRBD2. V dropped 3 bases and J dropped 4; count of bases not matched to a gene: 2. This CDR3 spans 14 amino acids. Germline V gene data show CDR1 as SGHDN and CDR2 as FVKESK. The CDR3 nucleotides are TGTGCCAGCAGCCATAGACTAGCGGGAGAGACCCAGTACTTC. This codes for CASSHRLAGETQYF.

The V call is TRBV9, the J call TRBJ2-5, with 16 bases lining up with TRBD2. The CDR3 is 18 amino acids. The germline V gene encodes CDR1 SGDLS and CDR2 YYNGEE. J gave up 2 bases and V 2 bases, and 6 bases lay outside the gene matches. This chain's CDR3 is CASSVSGTSGRGQETQYF. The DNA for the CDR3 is TGTGCCAGCAGCGTGTCCGGGACTAGCGGGAGGGGGCAAGAGACCCAGTACTTC. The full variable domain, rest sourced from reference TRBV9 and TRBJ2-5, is DSGVTQTPKHLITATGQRVTLRCSPRSGDLSVYWYQQSLDQGLQFLIQYYNGEERAKGNILERFSAQQFPDLHSELNLSSLELGDSALYFCASSVSGTSGRGQETQYFGPGTRLLVL.

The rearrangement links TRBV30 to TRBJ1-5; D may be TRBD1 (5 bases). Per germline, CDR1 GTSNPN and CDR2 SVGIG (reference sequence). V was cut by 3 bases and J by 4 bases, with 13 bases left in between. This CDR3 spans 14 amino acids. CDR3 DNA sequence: TGTGCCTGGAGAGCCGGGAGGGGTAATCAGCCCCAGCATTTT. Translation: CAWRAGRGNQPQHF.

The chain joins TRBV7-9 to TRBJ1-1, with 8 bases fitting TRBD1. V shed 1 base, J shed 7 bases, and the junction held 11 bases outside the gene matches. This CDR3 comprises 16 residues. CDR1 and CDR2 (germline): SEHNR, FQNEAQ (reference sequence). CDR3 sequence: CASSLGGDRRVVEAFF. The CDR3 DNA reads TGTGCCAGCAGCTTAGGAGGGGACAGGCGGGTAGTTGAAGCTTTCTTT.

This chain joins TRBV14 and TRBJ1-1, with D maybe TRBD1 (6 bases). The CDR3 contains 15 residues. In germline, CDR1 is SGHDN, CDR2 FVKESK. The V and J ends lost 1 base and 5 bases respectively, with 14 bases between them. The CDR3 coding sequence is TGTGCCAGCAGCCAAGTGGGGGGGCTTTGGACTGAAGCTTTCTTT. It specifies CASSQVGGLWTEAFF.

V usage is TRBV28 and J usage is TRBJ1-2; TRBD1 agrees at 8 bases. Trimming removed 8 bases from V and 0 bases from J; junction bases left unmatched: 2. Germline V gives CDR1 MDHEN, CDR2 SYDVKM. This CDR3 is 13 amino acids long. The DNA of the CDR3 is TGTGCCAGCTGGACAGGGACTAACTATGGCTACACCTTC. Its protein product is CASWTGTNYGYTF.

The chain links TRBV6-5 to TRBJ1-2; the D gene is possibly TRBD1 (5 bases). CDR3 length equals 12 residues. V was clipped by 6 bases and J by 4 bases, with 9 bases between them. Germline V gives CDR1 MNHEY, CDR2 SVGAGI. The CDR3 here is CASRGQFYGYTF. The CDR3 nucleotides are TGTGCCAGCAGGGGGCAATTCTATGGCTACACCTTC.

In DNA form, the CDR3 reads TGTGCCAGCACTAAGGGGCCGACTAGCGGGAGTTTTTCCTACAATGAGCAGTTCTTC. Translation gives CASTKGPTSGSFSYNEQFF. This chain connects TRBV28 to TRBJ2-1; 12 bases are a match to TRBD2. Trimming at V came to 7 bases and at J to 1 base, leaving 14 bases not matched to a gene. Germline CDR1 reads MDHEN; CDR2 reads SYDVKM. The length of the CDR3 is 19 residues.

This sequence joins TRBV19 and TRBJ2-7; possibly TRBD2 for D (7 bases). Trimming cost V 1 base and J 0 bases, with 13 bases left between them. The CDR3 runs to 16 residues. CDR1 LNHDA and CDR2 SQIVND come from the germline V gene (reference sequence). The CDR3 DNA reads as TGTGCCAGTAGTATAGGTCGGGGGGCGAGCTCCTACGAGCAGTACTTC. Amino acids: CASSIGRGASSYEQYF.

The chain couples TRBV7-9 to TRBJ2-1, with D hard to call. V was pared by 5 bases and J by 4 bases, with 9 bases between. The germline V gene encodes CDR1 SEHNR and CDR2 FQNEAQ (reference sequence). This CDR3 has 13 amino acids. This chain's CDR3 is CASSPGSYNEQFF. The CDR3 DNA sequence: TGTGCCAGCAGCCCAGGCTCATACAATGAGCAGTTCTTC. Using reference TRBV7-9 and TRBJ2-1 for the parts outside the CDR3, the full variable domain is DTGVSQNPRHKITKRGQNVTFRCDPISEHNRLYWYRQTLGQGPEFLTYFQNEAQLEKSRLLSDRFSAERPKGSFSTLEIQRTEQGDSAMYLCASSPGSYNEQFFGPGTRLTVL.

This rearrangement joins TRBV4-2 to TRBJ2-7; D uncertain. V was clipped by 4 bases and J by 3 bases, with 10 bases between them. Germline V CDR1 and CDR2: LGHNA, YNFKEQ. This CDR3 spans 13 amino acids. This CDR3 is CASSLYENYEQYF. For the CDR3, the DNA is TGTGCCAGCAGCCTCTACGAGAACTACGAGCAGTACTTC.

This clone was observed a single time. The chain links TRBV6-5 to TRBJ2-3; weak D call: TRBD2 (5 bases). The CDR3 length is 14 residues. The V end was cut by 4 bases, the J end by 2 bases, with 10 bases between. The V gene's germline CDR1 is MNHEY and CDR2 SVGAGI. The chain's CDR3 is CASSLARNTDTQYF. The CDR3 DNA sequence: TGTGCCAGCAGTTTAGCGAGGAACACAGATACGCAGTATTTT.

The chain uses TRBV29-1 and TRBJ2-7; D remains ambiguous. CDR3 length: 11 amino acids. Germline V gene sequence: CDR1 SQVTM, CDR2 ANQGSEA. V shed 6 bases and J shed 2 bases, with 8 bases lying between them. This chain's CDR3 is CSVQDTYEQYF. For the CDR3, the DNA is TGCAGCGTACAAGACACCTACGAGCAGTACTTC.

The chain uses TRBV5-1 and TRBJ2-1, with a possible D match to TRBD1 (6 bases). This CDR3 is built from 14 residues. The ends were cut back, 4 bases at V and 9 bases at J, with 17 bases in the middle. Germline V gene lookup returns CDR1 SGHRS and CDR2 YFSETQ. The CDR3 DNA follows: TGCGCCAGCAGCCAAACAAACAGGGACATTGAGCAGTTCTTC. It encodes CASSQTNRDIEQFF.

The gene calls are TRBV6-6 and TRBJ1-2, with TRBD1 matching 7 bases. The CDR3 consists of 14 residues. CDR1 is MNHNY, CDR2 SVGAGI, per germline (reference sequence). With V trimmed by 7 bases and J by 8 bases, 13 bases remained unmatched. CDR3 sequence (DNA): TGTGCCAGCACTACGACAGGGCAAGAAGACGGCTACACCTTC. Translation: CASTTTGQEDGYTF.

The CDR3 nucleotides are TGTGCCAGCAGTGAGTTCTCTGAAAAACTGTTTTTT. Translation gives CASSEFSEKLFF. The chain employs TRBV25-1 and TRBJ1-4; D remains unclear. Trimming stripped 3 bases from V and 7 bases from J, with 6 bases between. Per the germline V gene, CDR1 is MGHDK and CDR2 is SYGVNS. CDR3 length: 12 amino acids. The entire variable domain, with the rest obtained from reference TRBV25-1 and TRBJ1-4, is as follows: EADIYQTPRYLVIGTGKKITLECSQTMGHDKMYWYQQDPGMELHLIHYSYGVNSTEKGDLSSESTVSRIRTEHFPLTLESARPSHTSQYLCASSEFSEKLFFGSGTQLSVL.

The CDR3 loop is CASSALAGTGTGELFF. CDR3 nucleotide sequence: TGTGCCAGCAGTGCACTAGCGGGGACGGGCACCGGGGAGCTGTTTTTT. The chain uses TRBV6-1 and TRBJ2-2; 10 bases are shared with TRBD2. Germline V CDR1 and CDR2: MNHNS, SASEGT. J gave up 4 bases and V 4 bases, and 6 bases lay outside the gene matches. The CDR3 length is 16 residues.